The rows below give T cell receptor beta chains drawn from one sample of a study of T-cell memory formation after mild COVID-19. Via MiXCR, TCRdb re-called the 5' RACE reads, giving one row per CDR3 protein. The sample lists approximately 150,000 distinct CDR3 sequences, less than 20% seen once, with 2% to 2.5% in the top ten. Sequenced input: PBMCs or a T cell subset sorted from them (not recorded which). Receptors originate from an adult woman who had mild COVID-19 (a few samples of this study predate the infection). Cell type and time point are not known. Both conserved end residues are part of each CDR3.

CDR3 protein: CASSSSGTRADTQYF
V gene: TRBV5-4
J gene: TRBJ2-3

CDR3 protein: CASSSDPDTQYF
V gene: TRBV7-9
J gene: TRBJ2-3

CDR3 protein: CAWTDKGQGTYEQYF
V gene: TRBV30
J gene: TRBJ2-7

CDR3 protein: CASSQRLAGVNIQYF
V gene: TRBV4-2
J gene: TRBJ2-4

CDR3 protein: CAISEVGTGSYNEQFF
V gene: TRBV10-3
J gene: TRBJ2-1

CDR3 protein: CASSEYGGSGYTF
V gene: TRBV25-1
J gene: TRBJ1-2

CDR3 protein: CATSTASGGAAHEQFF
V gene: TRBV15
J gene: TRBJ2-1

CDR3 protein: CASSESSGANVLTF
V gene: TRBV5-1
J gene: TRBJ2-6

CDR3 protein: CSVAEGDEQFF
V gene: TRBV29-1
J gene: TRBJ2-1

CDR3 protein: CASSFTRSSYNEQFF
V gene: TRBV5-1
J gene: TRBJ2-1

CDR3 protein: CASSLTVNSYEQYF
V gene: TRBV5-1
J gene: TRBJ2-7

CDR3 protein: CASRPPAGELFF
V gene: TRBV9
J gene: TRBJ2-2

CDR3 protein: CAIEAGTSGRAQREQFF
V gene: TRBV24-1
J gene: TRBJ2-1

CDR3 protein: CASSQVRTGGRETQYF
V gene: TRBV4-3
J gene: TRBJ2-5

CDR3 protein: CASSLRVSTDTQYF
V gene: TRBV5-1
J gene: TRBJ2-3

CDR3 protein: CSARDSNSPLHF
V gene: TRBV20-1
J gene: TRBJ1-6

CDR3 protein: CSGARGNTEAFF
V gene: TRBV20-1
J gene: TRBJ1-1

CDR3 protein: CASSEYGTGFHEQFF
V gene: TRBV25-1
J gene: TRBJ2-1

CDR3 protein: CATSEAGRTYEQYF
V gene: TRBV24-1
J gene: TRBJ2-7

CDR3 protein: CASSLVGQGFHGYNEQFF
V gene: TRBV5-6
J gene: TRBJ2-1

CDR3 protein: CASSEALRALSTEAFF
V gene: TRBV2
J gene: TRBJ1-1

CDR3 protein: CASSALNRAGTEAFF
V gene: TRBV7-9
J gene: TRBJ1-1

CDR3 protein: CSAREGRNEQFF
V gene: TRBV20-1
J gene: TRBJ2-1

CDR3 protein: CASSLASGDTQYF
V gene: TRBV7-2
J gene: TRBJ2-3

CDR3 protein: CASSLLLAEPLHF
V gene: TRBV7-9
J gene: TRBJ1-6

CDR3 protein: CASRPKAGGTDTQYF
V gene: TRBV6-6
J gene: TRBJ2-3

CDR3 protein: CASSEGLGGTDKNIQYF
V gene: TRBV12-3/TRBV12-4
J gene: TRBJ2-4

CDR3 protein: CASSYLGAKTQETQYF
V gene: TRBV12-3/TRBV12-4
J gene: TRBJ2-5

CDR3 protein: CASSQVTSGSQDTQYF
V gene: TRBV4-2
J gene: TRBJ2-3

CDR3 protein: CAWSRTDRGKTQYF
V gene: TRBV30
J gene: TRBJ2-5

CDR3 protein: CASSLAVGARATEAFF
V gene: TRBV5-1
J gene: TRBJ1-1

CDR3 protein: CASSSGLAGLTEQFF
V gene: TRBV6-2/TRBV6-3
J gene: TRBJ2-1

CDR3 protein: CASSPGQGAHYGYTF
V gene: TRBV9
J gene: TRBJ1-2

CDR3 protein: CATSESGTENTEAFF
V gene: TRBV24-1
J gene: TRBJ1-1

CDR3 protein: CASSAVGGPGPDTQYF
V gene: TRBV6-5
J gene: TRBJ2-3

CDR3 protein: CASKELAGVYNEQFF
V gene: TRBV12-3/TRBV12-4
J gene: TRBJ2-1

CDR3 protein: CSVPPRRDYGYTF
V gene: TRBV20-1
J gene: TRBJ1-2

CDR3 protein: CASSEEGGGNQPQHF
V gene: TRBV2
J gene: TRBJ1-5

CDR3 protein: CASSLRPGGQETQYF
V gene: TRBV7-9
J gene: TRBJ2-5

CDR3 protein: CASSLSQGGVIFEAFF
V gene: TRBV12-3/TRBV12-4
J gene: TRBJ1-1

CDR3 protein: CASSSLAGISTDTQYF
V gene: TRBV7-3
J gene: TRBJ2-3

CDR3 protein: CASTKPGLPLEQFF
V gene: TRBV12-3/TRBV12-4
J gene: TRBJ2-1